The source of this T cell receptor (beta chain) is a study of siplizumab effects on memory and regulatory T cells. This clone showed up just once. The table came from immunoSEQ multiplex PCR; TCRdb's copy has only in-frame clones and leaves some out. The sample includes 100,000 or so clones, 92% of them seen just once. Germline CDR1 is KGHSH and CDR2 is LQKENI. V was trimmed by 3 bases and J by 1 base, leaving 18 bases between them. This CDR3 has 18 amino acids. The V gene is TRBV18, the J gene TRBJ2-2; D is possibly TRBD2 (6 bases). The sequence derives from a human donor in good health. Specimen: Tregs sorted from blood. CDR3 loop: CASSPYPGIAVNTGELFF. CDR3 bases: TGTGCCAGCTCACCTTACCCAGGGATAGCGGTGAACACCGGGGAGCTGTTTTTT.